The 27 T cell receptor beta chains reported below all come from one sample, sequenced in a study of T cell changes during pregnancy in multiple sclerosis. TCRdb's copy holds only in-frame clones and misses some; the assay was immunoSEQ multiplex PCR. The table shows 50,000 or so clones, with around 95% occurring only once. The sample was CD8+ T cells from peripheral blood mononuclear cells, taken after pregnancy. Receptors were obtained from a female donor with multiple sclerosis, enrolled in a pregnancy study.

This sequence joins TRBV27 and TRBJ1-2; 7 bases agree with TRBD1. CDR1 is MNHEY and CDR2 is SMNVEV in the germline V gene (reference sequence). Trimming removed 4 bases from V and 2 bases from J; junction bases left unmatched: 7. This CDR3 spans 15 amino acids. The CDR3 spells CASSSAPGQNYGYTF. The CDR3 nucleotides are TGTGCCAGCAGTTCGGCCCCGGGACAGAACTATGGCTACACCTTC.

J is TRBJ2-6 and V is TRBV5-1, with D perhaps matching TRBD1 (6 bases). V was pared by 3 bases and J by 1 base, with 29 bases between. The CDR3 totals 22 residues. The germline V gene encodes CDR1 SGHRS and CDR2 YFSETQ. The CDR3 DNA sequence: TGCGCCAGCAGCTGGAGTTTTGGGGGCCCTAGGACTCCTATATCTGGGGCCAACGTCCTGACTTTC. Protein product: CASSWSFGGPRTPISGANVLTF.

V gene TRBV27 combines with J gene TRBJ2-7; 7 bases are shared with TRBD1. Germline trimming cut 5 bases from V and 5 bases from J; bases unmatched to any gene: 6. The CDR3 is 13 residues long. The germline V gene encodes CDR1 MNHEY and CDR2 SMNVEV (reference sequence). The CDR3 nucleotides are TGTGCCAGCAGTAATACAGGGGTACACGAGCAGTACTTC. Translation: CASSNTGVHEQYF.

The chain joins TRBV5-5 to TRBJ1-5; TRBD1 matches 10 bases. CDR3 size: 18 residues. V shed 4 bases and J 1 base; nucleotides not matched to a gene: 11. Germline-derived CDR1 and CDR2 are SGHKS and YYEKEE (reference sequence). DNA of the CDR3: TGTGCCAGCAGCGACGAGAGGACAGGGGGTAGCAGCAATCAGCCCCAGCATTTT. Translating gives CASSDERTGGSSNQPQHF.

The chain employs TRBV6-6 and TRBJ2-3, with TRBD1 as a possible D gene (6 bases). Germline V lookup: CDR1 MNHNY, CDR2 SVGAGI (reference sequence). The CDR3 has 16 residues. Trimming pared 4 bases from V and 0 bases from J, leaving 14 bases between. CDR3 protein: CASSFRDTYSTDTQYF. For the CDR3, the DNA is TGTGCCAGCAGTTTCCGGGACACCTATAGCACAGATACGCAGTATTTT.

The sample holds one count of this clone. The chain has TRBV27 and TRBJ2-1; 9 positions match TRBD2. The CDR3 totals 15 residues. The ends lost 5 bases at V and 4 bases at J; junction bases unmatched: 6. Per germline, CDR1 MNHEY and CDR2 SMNVEV (reference sequence). The CDR3 region has the DNA TGTGCCAGCAGTCCCGGGACTAGCTTGTACAATGAGCAGTTCTTC. As protein: CASSPGTSLYNEQFF.

This rearrangement joins TRBV27 to TRBJ1-2, with TRBD1 matching over 9 bases. Germline V gene sequence: CDR1 MNHEY, CDR2 SMNVEV (reference sequence). The CDR3 totals 15 residues. After removal of 4 bases from V and 8 bases from J, the junction contained 11 bases not matched to a gene. The DNA for the CDR3 is TGTGCCAGCAGTTCTCGGGACAGGGTTATTGACGGCTACACCTTC. It translates to CASSSRDRVIDGYTF.

The CDR3 region is CASSKGGGVTEAFF. Written as DNA, the CDR3 is TGTGCCAGCAGTAAAGGAGGCGGGGTCACTGAAGCTTTCTTT. The genes are TRBV27 and TRBJ1-1; D gene ambiguous. The CDR3 covers 14 residues. Trimming stripped 5 bases from V and 4 bases from J, with 14 bases between. Germline V gene lookup returns CDR1 MNHEY and CDR2 SMNVEV (reference sequence).

This sequence joins TRBV19 and TRBJ2-1; 11 nucleotides agree with TRBD2. Germline V gene lookup returns CDR1 LNHDA and CDR2 SQIVND (reference sequence). This CDR3 is 18 amino acids long. Trimming removed 1 base from V and 0 bases from J; junction bases left unmatched: 5. CDR3: CASSIGLAGPSSYNEQFF. DNA for the CDR3: TGTGCCAGTAGTATAGGACTAGCGGGGCCCAGCTCCTACAATGAGCAGTTCTTC.

The genes are TRBV5-5 and TRBJ1-2; no clear D gene. Looked up from germline, CDR1 is SGHKS and CDR2 is YYEKEE (reference sequence). The CDR3 consists of 14 residues. V lost 0 bases and J 2 bases, leaving 8 bases between the germline ends. Here the CDR3 reads CASSLGWENYGYTF. DNA of the CDR3: TGTGCCAGCAGCTTGGGGTGGGAGAACTATGGCTACACCTTC.

This chain uses TRBV7-8 with TRBJ2-7, with 7 positions matching TRBD1. After removal of 2 bases from V and 1 base from J, the junction contained 20 bases not matched to a gene. The germline V gene encodes CDR1 SGHVS and CDR2 FQNEAQ. There are 20 residues in the CDR3. This chain's CDR3 is CASSLPSRNPGQSESYEQYF. CDR3 coding DNA: TGTGCCAGCAGCTTACCCAGTCGCAATCCGGGACAGTCGGAATCCTACGAGCAGTACTTC. The full variable domain, in which reference TRBV7-8 and TRBJ2-7 provide the parts outside the CDR3, is GAGVSQSPRYKVAKRGQDVALRCDPISGHVSLFWYQQALGQGPEFLTYFQNEAQLDKSGLPSDRFFAERPEGSVSTLKIQRTQQEDSAVYLCASSLPSRNPGQSESYEQYFGPGTRLTVT.

The rearrangement joins TRBV5-4 to TRBJ2-1, with a tentative D call TRBD1 (6 bases). Germline loops: CDR1 SGHNT, CDR2 YYREEE (reference sequence). With 4 bases removed from V and 9 bases from J, the gap between germline ends came to 17 bases. The CDR3 contains 14 residues. The DNA of the CDR3 is TGTGCCAGCAGCAATGGCGACTCCAGGGGTGAGCAGTTCTTC. This encodes CASSNGDSRGEQFF.

The rearrangement joins TRBV27 to TRBJ2-3; TRBD2 matches at 10 bases. Germline CDR1 is MNHEY and CDR2 is SMNVEV (reference sequence). The V segment lost 2 bases and the J segment 2 bases; nucleotides outside the gene matches: 13. This CDR3 contains 19 residues. The CDR3 nucleotides read TGTGCCAGCAGTTTAACGGGAAGCGGGAGGGCAGAGCACACAGATACGCAGTATTTT. As protein: CASSLTGSGRAEHTDTQYF.

This sequence joins TRBV19 and TRBJ2-7, with D maybe TRBD2 (6 bases). Deletions cut 5 bases from V and 2 bases from J, with 16 bases between. This CDR3 spans 15 amino acids. Germline CDR1 and CDR2: LNHDA and SQIVND (reference sequence). CDR3 DNA sequence: TGTGCCAGTAGTCCCCTGATGGGGGGTGCCTACGAGCAGTACTTC. Translated: CASSPLMGGAYEQYF.

The chain employs TRBV7-9 and TRBJ2-7; D is perhaps TRBD1 (6 bases). Trimming removed 1 base at V and 0 bases at J, with 7 bases between. The CDR3 runs to 14 residues. Germline values: CDR1 SEHNR, CDR2 FQNEAQ (reference sequence). DNA of the CDR3: TGTGCCAGCAGCTTAGTGGGGGCCTCCTACGAGCAGTACTTC. This gives the protein CASSLVGASYEQYF.

The rearrangement joins TRBV4-3 to TRBJ2-7, with a weak D call TRBD2 (6 bases). CDR3 length equals 15 residues. CDR1 and CDR2 from the germline V gene are LGHNA and YSLEER. Trimming shortened V by 0 bases and J by 3 bases, and 12 bases separated the two germline ends. The CDR3 is CASSQDPGLLYEQYF. The CDR3 coding sequence is TGCGCCAGCAGCCAAGATCCGGGACTTCTCTACGAGCAGTACTTC.

A single count supports this clone. The chain employs TRBV9 and TRBJ2-1; the match to TRBD1 covers 7 bases. The CDR3 sequence is 17 residues long. Germline V CDR1 and CDR2: SGDLS, YYNGEE. J gave up 7 bases and V 3 bases, and 16 bases lay outside the gene matches. CDR3 sequence: CASSATGTAAFENEQFF. Written as DNA, the CDR3 is TGTGCCAGCAGCGCGACCGGGACAGCCGCTTTCGAGAATGAGCAGTTCTTC.

This clone was seen only once. J is TRBJ2-7 and V is TRBV11-2, with 7 bases aligning to TRBD1. The V segment lost 2 bases and the J segment 12 bases; nucleotides outside the gene matches: 16. The CDR3 has 15 residues. Germline loops: CDR1 SGHAT, CDR2 FQNNGV. The CDR3 bases are TGTGCCAGCAGCTTATCTCCCGGTTCAGGGGGAAGTAGGTACTTC. Its translation is CASSLSPGSGGSRYF. The entire variable domain, with the rest obtained from reference TRBV11-2 and TRBJ2-7, is as follows: EAGVAQSPRYKIIEKRQSVAFWCNPISGHATLYWYQQILGQGPKLLIQFQNNGVVDDSQLPKDRFSAERLKGVDSTLKIQPAKLEDSAVYLCASSLSPGSGGSRYFGPGTRLTVT.

This clone was counted only a few times. V is TRBV25-1 and J is TRBJ2-5, with TRBD2 matching 7 bases. From germline, CDR1 is MGHDK and CDR2 SYGVNS. The V segment lost 4 bases and the J segment 0 bases; nucleotides outside the gene matches: 8. The CDR3 loop spans 16 amino acids. CDR3 nucleotide sequence: TGTGCCAGCAGTGGTCGACGGGAGGCCTACCAAGAGACCCAGTACTTC. Its translation is CASSGRREAYQETQYF. Full variable domain (remainder filled in from reference TRBV25-1 and TRBJ2-5): EADIYQTPRYLVIGTGKKITLECSQTMGHDKMYWYQQDPGMELHLIHYSYGVNSTEKGDLSSESTVSRIRTEHFPLTLESARPSHTSQYLCASSGRREAYQETQYFGPGTRLLVL.

This CDR3 reads CASARGGSGDTQYF. CDR3 DNA: TGTGCCAGCGCCCGGGGCGGGAGCGGCGATACGCAGTATTTT. The chain carries TRBV4-2 and TRBJ2-3; 7 positions agree with TRBD2. Germline assignment: CDR1 LGHNA and CDR2 YNFKEQ. This CDR3 has 14 residues. Unmatched junction bases numbered 11, after V lost 8 bases and J lost 6 bases.

The chain carries TRBV4-3 and TRBJ2-7; TRBD2 aligns across 12 bases. This CDR3 region has 15 residues. The germline CDR1 and CDR2 sequences are LGHNA and YSLEER. Unmatched junction bases numbered 2, after V lost 1 base and J lost 4 bases. CDR3 region: CASSQGTSGAYEQYF. In nucleotides, the CDR3 is TGCGCCAGCAGCCAAGGGACTAGCGGGGCTTACGAGCAGTACTTC.

The gene calls are TRBV9 and TRBJ2-5; perhaps TRBD2 as D (6 bases). The CDR3 is made up of 13 amino acids. Trimming took off 7 bases at V and 5 bases at J, with 15 bases between the two ends. Germline CDR1 and CDR2: SGDLS and YYNGEE. The CDR3 here is CASGTGVAETQYF. CDR3 sequence (DNA): TGTGCCAGCGGTACGGGGGTTGCTGAGACCCAGTACTTC. The variable domain in full, with the rest retrieved from reference TRBV9 and TRBJ2-5, is DSGVTQTPKHLITATGQRVTLRCSPRSGDLSVYWYQQSLDQGLQFLIQYYNGEERAKGNILERFSAQQFPDLHSELNLSSLELGDSALYFCASGTGVAETQYFGPGTRLLVL.

The rearrangement links TRBV4-3 to TRBJ2-3, with D perhaps TRBD1 (6 bases). Looked up from germline, CDR1 is LGHNA and CDR2 is YSLEER. Between the trimmed V and J ends, which lost 2 bases and 2 bases, there was a span of 17 bases. There are 17 residues in the CDR3. CDR3 amino acids: CASSQPGVGVDTDTQYF. CDR3 in DNA: TGCGCCAGCAGCCAACCAGGGGTAGGAGTGGACACAGATACGCAGTATTTT.

The gene calls are TRBV30 and TRBJ1-3; D uncertain. V was pared by 0 bases and J by 7 bases, with 4 bases between. The V gene's germline CDR1 is GTSNPN and CDR2 SVGIG (reference sequence). The length of the CDR3 is 11 residues. The CDR3 DNA follows: TGTGCCTGGAGTGTCGGGAACACCATATATTTT. Encoded protein: CAWSVGNTIYF.

This clone was picked up one time. The rearrangement uses TRBV5-1 and TRBJ2-1; 8 bases line up with TRBD2. Per germline, CDR1 SGHRS and CDR2 YFSETQ. The V gene end was trimmed by 1 base and the J gene end by 7 bases; junction bases not matched to a gene: 7. CDR3 length: 15 residues. The CDR3 DNA is TGCGCCAGCAGCTTGACCAGCGGGAGTGGTAATGAGCAGTTCTTC. Translation gives CASSLTSGSGNEQFF.

The V gene is TRBV11-2, the J gene TRBJ2-1; perhaps TRBD2 as D (5 bases). Trimming removed 5 bases from V and 15 bases from J, with 17 bases in between. In germline, CDR1 is SGHAT, CDR2 FQNNGV. CDR3 size: 12 residues. Written as DNA, the CDR3 is TGTGCCAGCAGCGGGAGACCACCAGAACGGTTCTTC. Translated: CASSGRPPERFF.

This clone came up a few times. The rearrangement joins TRBV5-5 to TRBJ2-5; D is perhaps TRBD2 (6 bases). The germline V and J ends were trimmed by 3 bases and 2 bases, with 14 bases remaining between them. The CDR3 runs 15 residues. Per the germline V gene, CDR1 is SGHKS and CDR2 is YYEKEE (reference sequence). DNA of the CDR3: TGTGCCAGCAGCTCACCAAGCGGGCAGCAAGAGACCCAGTACTTC. Translating gives CASSSPSGQQETQYF.